These T cell receptor beta chains were read from a single sample in a study of T cells in Graves' hyperthyroidism and ophthalmopathy. TCRdb independently ran MiXCR on the multiplex PCR reads; one entry per CDR3 protein. Among approximately 640,000 distinct CDR3 sequences listed, 45% were seen once. Specimen: peripheral blood or thyroid tissue (not recorded which). These receptors were collected from an adult man with Graves' disease, either hyperthyroidism or ophthalmopathy (not recorded which). The CDR3 runs from the conserved cysteine through the conserved F or W. D genes are given only for firm matches. Clone size is given for some rows only: seen once, a few or many times, or a class if the clone is expanded.

D | J | size | V | CDR3 | DNA
NA | TRBJ1-1 | few | TRBV9 | CASSAWGGKNTEAFF | TGTGCCAGCAGCGCTTGGGGAGGGAAGAACACTGAAGCTTTCTTT
NA | TRBJ1-5 | many | TRBV2 | CASSGTVQPQHF | TGTGCCAGCAGTGGGACAGTTCAGCCCCAGCATTTT
TRBD1 | TRBJ1-1 | few | TRBV14 | CASSLITGVSAFF | TGTGCCAGCAGCCTAATTACAGGGGTTTCGGCTTTCTTT
NA | TRBJ1-4 | once | TRBV6-6 | CASSPSQDRLNEKLFF | TGTGCCAGCTCACCCTCTCAAGATAGACTTAATGAAAAACTGTTTTTT
TRBD1 | TRBJ2-5 | NA | TRBV6-6 | CASSWGQGTQETQYF | TGTGCCAGCAGTTGGGGACAGGGAACCCAAGAGACCCAGTACTTC
NA | TRBJ1-2 | NA | TRBV7-8 | CASSQHRDNINYGYTF | TGTGCCAGCAGCCAGCATCGGGACAATATAAACTATGGCTACACCTTC
TRBD2 | TRBJ2-5 | NA | TRBV7-9 | CASSLAWLAGVGETQYF | TGTGCCAGCAGCTTAGCGTGGCTAGCGGGAGTTGGAGAGACCCAGTACTTC
NA | TRBJ1-4 | NA | TRBV9 | CASSVGAGLLNEKLFF | TGTGCCAGCAGCGTAGGAGCGGGGTTGCTGAATGAAAAACTGTTTTTT
TRBD1 | TRBJ1-2 | few | TRBV10-3 | CAISEGTANYGYTF | TGTGCCATCAGTGAGGGGACAGCTAACTATGGCTACACCTTC
TRBD1 | TRBJ1-5 | NA | TRBV19 | CASMDRLINQPQHF | TGTGCCAGTATGGACAGGCTCATCAATCAGCCCCAGCATTTT
NA | TRBJ1-1 | many | TRBV7-6 | CASSRQENTEAFF | TGTGCCAGCAGTCGACAGGAGAACACTGAAGCTTTCTTT
TRBD1 | TRBJ2-3 | NA | TRBV29-1 | CSVARDRGSDTQYF | TGCAGCGTTGCAAGGGACAGGGGTTCAGATACGCAGTATTTT
NA | TRBJ1-6 | few | TRBV4-1 | CASSQELGYSPLHF | TGCGCCAGCAGCCAAGAATTGGGTTATTCACCCCTCCACTTT
NA | TRBJ1-2 | NA | TRBV20-1 | CSARGGVYGDGYTF | TGCAGTGCTAGAGGAGGGGTTTACGGTGATGGCTACACCTTC
NA | TRBJ2-2 | many | TRBV9 | CASSVGLTGELFF | TGTGCCAGCAGCGTAGGCCTTACCGGGGAGCTGTTTTTT
TRBD2 | TRBJ2-5 | many | TRBV15 | CATSRVIAGGLASQYF | TGTGCCACCAGCAGAGTAATAGCGGGAGGCCTTGCTTCCCAGTACTTC
NA | TRBJ2-6 | NA | TRBV19 | CASSITASGADVLTF | TGTGCCAGTAGTATAACGGCCTCTGGGGCCGACGTCCTGACTTTC
TRBD1 | TRBJ1-4 | few | TRBV7-9 | CASSSRQGKNEKLFF | TGTGCCAGCAGCTCCAGACAGGGCAAAAATGAAAAACTGTTTTTT
TRBD1 | TRBJ1-5 | NA | TRBV19 | CASSIRDSRNQPQHF | TGTGCCAGTAGTATTCGGGACAGTCGGAATCAGCCCCAGCATTTT
NA | TRBJ1-5 | many | TRBV10-3 | CAISDGQTYQPQHF | TGTGCCATCAGTGATGGACAAACTTATCAGCCCCAGCATTTT
NA | TRBJ1-5 | few | TRBV6-5 | CASSLRGTQPQHF | TGTGCCAGCAGCCTCCGGGGTACTCAGCCCCAGCATTTT
NA | TRBJ1-1 | few | TRBV12-3/TRBV12-4 | CASSLTRATEAFF | TGTGCCAGCAGTTTAACCCGTGCCACTGAAGCTTTCTTT
NA | TRBJ2-7 | NA | TRBV20-1 | CSARTAFSYEQYF | TGCAGTGCTAGGACAGCGTTCTCCTACGAGCAGTACTTC
TRBD2 | TRBJ2-7 | NA | TRBV7-9 | CASSARLAGGQGPYEQYF | TGTGCCAGCAGCGCGAGACTAGCGGGGGGGCAAGGCCCCTACGAGCAGTACTTC
NA | TRBJ2-7 | many | TRBV7-9 | CASSPSDLVQYF | TGTGCCAGCAGCCCATCCGACTTGGTTCAGTACTTC
NA | TRBJ2-7 | NA | TRBV29-1 | CSVETGRASEQYF | TGCAGCGTTGAAACTGGACGGGCCTCCGAGCAGTACTTC
NA | TRBJ1-3 | NA | TRBV12-3/TRBV12-4 | CASSVAGTGNTIYF | TGTGCCAGCAGCGTAGCGGGGACTGGAAACACCATATATTTT
NA | TRBJ1-3 | many | TRBV20-1 | CSARVQGGNTIYF | TGCAGTGCTAGAGTGCAGGGGGGAAACACCATATATTTT
NA | TRBJ1-5 | NA | TRBV12-3/TRBV12-4 | CASSPPGGGVWNNQPQHF | TGTGCCAGCAGTCCTCCCGGGGGGGGAGTTTGGAACAATCAGCCCCAGCATTTT
TRBD1 | TRBJ1-2 | few | TRBV5-6 | CASSLGETGVGYTF | TGTGCCAGCAGCTTGGGGGAGACAGGGGTTGGCTACACCTTC
NA | TRBJ1-2 | NA | TRBV2 | CASSEALLTDRPNYGYTF | TGTGCCAGCAGTGAAGCGCTTTTAACTGACAGACCTAACTATGGCTACACCTTC
NA | TRBJ2-7 | NA | TRBV7-8 | CASSYPTEYEQYF | TGTGCCAGCAGTTACCCGACTGAGTACGAGCAGTACTTC
NA | TRBJ1-1 | many | TRBV25-1 | CASSESGKTPPEAFF | TGTGCCAGCAGTGAATCAGGGAAGACCCCACCAGAAGCTTTCTTT
NA | TRBJ1-1 | few | TRBV20-1 | CSARASRLNTEAFF | TGCAGTGCTAGAGCATCCAGGCTGAACACTGAAGCTTTCTTT
TRBD1 | TRBJ2-7 | NA | TRBV20-1 | CSARKGTGSSYEQYF | TGCAGTGCTAGAAAAGGGACAGGGTCCTCATACGAGCAGTACTTC
TRBD1 | TRBJ1-6 | NA | TRBV29-1 | CSVGAGQGETSPLHF | TGCAGCGTAGGCGCGGGACAGGGTGAGACTTCACCCCTCCACTTT
NA | TRBJ2-2 | few | TRBV29-1 | CSVDSGYTGELFF | TGCAGCGTTGATTCCGGGTACACCGGGGAGCTGTTTTTT
TRBD1 | TRBJ1-1 | NA | TRBV2 | CASSDKNRGGNTEAFF | TGTGCCAGCAGTGATAAGAACAGGGGTGGAAACACTGAAGCTTTCTTT
NA | TRBJ1-5 | NA | TRBV29-1 | CSVEEGFTYEHF | TGCAGCGTTGAAGAAGGCTTCACCTACGAGCATTTT
NA | TRBJ1-5 | NA | TRBV20-1 | CSALRDGRNQPQHF | TGCAGTGCCTTAAGGGACGGCCGCAATCAGCCCCAGCATTTT
NA | TRBJ1-5 | NA | TRBV6-5 | CASSTRTGNSNQPQHF | TGTGCCAGCAGTACCAGAACAGGGAACAGCAATCAGCCCCAGCATTTT
NA | TRBJ2-7 | once | TRBV25-1 | CASSESGVEQYF | TGTGCCAGCAGTGAATCGGGGGTTGAGCAGTACTTC
NA | TRBJ1-1 | many | TRBV10-3 | CAISEAGRNGEAFF | TGTGCCATCAGCGAGGCGGGACGGAACGGTGAAGCTTTCTTT
NA | TRBJ1-5 | many | TRBV7-8 | CASSFDTGNQPQHF | TGTGCCAGCAGCTTCGACACAGGGAATCAGCCCCAGCATTTT
NA | TRBJ2-2 | NA | TRBV2 | CASSQPGNNTGELFF | TGTGCCAGCAGCCAACCCGGGAACAACACCGGGGAGCTGTTTTTT
NA | TRBJ2-2 | once | TRBV25-1 | CASSPSTSVHLNTGELFF | TGTGCCAGCAGCCCTTCTACTTCAGTACACCTCAACACCGGGGAGCTGTTTTTT
TRBD1 | TRBJ1-4 | NA | TRBV7-9 | CASSLALRGLTNEKLFF | TGTGCCAGCAGCTTAGCTCTCAGGGGGTTAACTAATGAAAAACTGTTTTTT
TRBD1 | TRBJ2-7 | many | TRBV2 | CASSGDRGREQYF | TGTGCCAGCAGTGGGGACAGGGGCAGGGAGCAGTACTTC
NA | TRBJ1-2 | many | TRBV19 | CASSPRSGIGYTF | TGTGCCAGTAGTCCGCGCTCCGGGATTGGCTACACCTTC
TRBD2 | TRBJ2-5 | NA | TRBV25-1 | CASSLGRAAETQYF | TGTGCCAGCAGTCTCGGGAGGGCCGCAGAGACCCAGTACTTC
NA | TRBJ1-5 | NA | TRBV13 | CASSLAQGGNEPQHF | TGTGCCAGCAGCTTAGCACAGGGAGGGAATGAGCCCCAGCATTTT
TRBD1 | TRBJ1-2 | NA | TRBV20-1 | CSARDLLQTGDHGYTF | TGCAGTGCTAGAGATCTTCTCCAAACAGGGGACCATGGCTACACCTTC
NA | TRBJ2-7 | NA | TRBV11-1 | CAWSVEISYEQYF | TGTGCCTGGAGTGTGGAGATCTCCTACGAGCAGTACTTC
NA | TRBJ1-1 | few | TRBV5-1 | CASSPQGPYTEAFF | TGCGCCAGCAGCCCACAGGGACCCTACACTGAAGCTTTCTTT
NA | TRBJ1-1 | many | TRBV29-1 | CSVWVIPNTEAFF | TGCAGCGTTTGGGTCATACCCAACACTGAAGCTTTCTTT
TRBD1 | TRBJ2-7 | many | TRBV7-9 | CASSRDSYSYEQYF | TGTGCCAGCAGCCGGGACAGCTACTCCTACGAGCAGTACTTC